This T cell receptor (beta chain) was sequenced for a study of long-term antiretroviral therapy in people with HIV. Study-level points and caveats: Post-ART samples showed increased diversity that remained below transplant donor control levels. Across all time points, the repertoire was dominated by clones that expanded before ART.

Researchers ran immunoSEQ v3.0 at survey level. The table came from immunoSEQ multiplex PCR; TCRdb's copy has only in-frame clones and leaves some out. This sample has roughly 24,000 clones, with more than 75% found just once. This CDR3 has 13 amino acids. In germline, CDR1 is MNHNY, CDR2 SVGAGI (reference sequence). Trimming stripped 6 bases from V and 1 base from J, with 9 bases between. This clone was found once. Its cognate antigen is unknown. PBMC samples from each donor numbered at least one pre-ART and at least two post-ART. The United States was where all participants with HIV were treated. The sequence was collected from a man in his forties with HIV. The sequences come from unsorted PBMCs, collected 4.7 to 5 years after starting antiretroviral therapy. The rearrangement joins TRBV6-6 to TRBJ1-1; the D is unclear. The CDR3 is CASSPPQNTEAFF. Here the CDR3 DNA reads TGTGCCAGCAGCCCCCCGCAGAACACTGAAGCTTTCTTT.